The present TCR beta chain was sequenced within a study of cytomegalovirus exposure and HLA in healthy donors. Germline V gives CDR1 KGHSH, CDR2 LQKENI. The CDR3 loop spans 13 amino acids. The ends lost 9 bases at V and 6 bases at J; junction bases unmatched: 8. PCR amplification relied on 60 Vbeta primers (plus 13 Jbeta primers). TCRdb's copy holds only in-frame clones and misses some; the assay was immunoSEQ multiplex PCR. The sample lists about 59,000 clones, 80% seen once, with under 5% in the top ten. Study-wide results and limits: A previous analysis found most TCR beta V segments productive roughly 87% or roughly 30% of the time. Listed as cytomegalovirus-associated were about 160 TCR beta chains. Other equally common chains were less clonally expanded than HLA-associated TCR beta chains, a later analysis showed.

Details on this clone: Its antigen is not known.

This TCR derives from a woman aged 40 to 49 in good health and CMV-seronegative. The sample comprised PBMCs. V usage is TRBV18 and J usage is TRBJ1-2; 9 bases agree with TRBD1. This CDR3 reads CASRRDRGDGYTF. DNA of the CDR3: TGTGCCAGTCGAAGAGACAGGGGGGATGGCTACACCTTC.